The next 11 T cell receptor beta chains were all read from a single sample in a study of T-cell memory formation after mild COVID-19. MiXCR was run by TCRdb on the 5' RACE reads, yielding one entry per CDR3 protein. The sample lists 57,000 or so distinct CDR3 sequences, about a tenth occurring once. The sample was PBMCs or a T cell subset sorted from them (not recorded which). The receptor source for this set is a man between 18 and 35 years old who had mild COVID-19 (a few samples of this study predate the infection). Cell type and time point are not known.

The chain uses TRBV12-3 or TRBV12-4 and TRBJ1-3, with D possibly being TRBD1 (6 bases). The length of the CDR3 is 15 residues. V was clipped by 5 bases and J by 2 bases, with 13 bases between them. Written as DNA, the CDR3 is TGTGCCAGCAGTCCACAGGGAACCGCTGGAAACACCATATATTTT. Amino acids: CASSPQGTAGNTIYF.

This clonotype was counted ten times or more. The CDR3 region is CSARDNNYGYTF. CDR3 DNA: TGCAGTGCTAGGGACAATAACTATGGCTACACCTTC. J is TRBJ1-2 and V is TRBV20-1, with a tentative D call TRBD1 (5 bases). Trimming left V 3 bases short and J 1 base short, with 6 bases between. The CDR3 loop spans 12 amino acids. Germline values: CDR1 DFQATT, CDR2 SNEGSKA (reference sequence).

The J gene is TRBJ2-5, the V gene TRBV18; D may be TRBD2 (5 bases). This CDR3 spans 13 amino acids. V shed 4 bases and J shed 6 bases, with 12 bases lying between them. Germline V CDR1 and CDR2: KGHSH, LQKENI. The CDR3 loop reads CASSLEGTQTQYF. The CDR3 DNA sequence: TGTGCCAGCTCACTCGAGGGTACCCAGACCCAGTACTTC.

This chain connects TRBV12-3 or TRBV12-4 to TRBJ1-5; D is unclear. CDR3 length: 13 amino acids. Between the trimmed V and J ends, which lost 1 base and 5 bases, there was a span of 6 bases. The chain's CDR3 is CASSLERDQPQHF. CDR3 coding DNA: TGTGCCAGCAGTTTAGAAAGGGATCAGCCCCAGCATTTT.

This chain joins TRBV6-2 or TRBV6-3 and TRBJ1-2; 7 bases map to TRBD1. The CDR3 covers 16 residues. Losses at the gene ends were 6 bases for V and 2 bases for J; bases not matched to a gene: 12. Per germline, CDR1 MNHEY and CDR2 SVGEGT. The CDR3 DNA reads as TGTGCCAGCAGATACGCTGGACAGGCGGAAAACTATGGCTACACCTTC. It yields the protein CASRYAGQAENYGYTF.

This clonotype occurred many times. The chain recombines TRBV18 with TRBJ2-3; no definite D call. The CDR3 spans 13 residues. Germline V gene sequence: CDR1 KGHSH, CDR2 LQKENI. Deletions cut 2 bases from V and 2 bases from J, with 5 bases between. The CDR3 DNA reads TGTGCCAGCTCACCAGAGGACACAGATACGCAGTATTTT. Protein: CASSPEDTDTQYF.

This clonotype was counted only a few times. The V gene is TRBV10-3, the J gene TRBJ2-7; the D gene could be TRBD1 or TRBD2 (7 bases each). Germline CDR1 reads ENHRY; CDR2 reads SYGVKD. The CDR3 has 12 residues. V lost 10 bases and J 4 bases, leaving 14 bases between the germline ends. CDR3: CATRGGSYEQYV. The CDR3 coding sequence is TGTGCCACCAGGGGGGGGTCTTACGAGCAGTACGTC.

V gene TRBV6-5 combines with J gene TRBJ2-5; no definite D call. Germline V gives CDR1 MNHEY, CDR2 SVGAGI. The CDR3 is 11 residues long. V shed 9 bases and J shed 10 bases, with 15 bases lying between them. The DNA for the CDR3 is TGTGCCAGTACCAGCCCGGTGGGCCAGTACTTC. Its translation is CASTSPVGQYF.

The chain uses TRBV20-1 and TRBJ1-2; no reliable D call. From germline, CDR1 is DFQATT and CDR2 SNEGSKA (reference sequence). The germline V and J ends were trimmed by 4 bases and 6 bases, with 3 bases remaining between them. The CDR3 is 9 residues long. The CDR3 DNA reads TGCAGTGCTATGGATGGCTACACCTTC. Its protein is CSAMDGYTF.

This clonotype has more than one count but fewer than ten. The rearrangement uses TRBV6-2 or TRBV6-3 and TRBJ2-7; D remains ambiguous. CDR1 is MNHEY, CDR2 SVGEGT, per germline. CDR3 size: 11 residues. Trimming took off 2 bases at V and 5 bases at J, with 4 bases between the two ends. CDR3 coding DNA: TGTGCCAGCAGTTACGTCCACGAGCAGTACTTC. It is translated as CASSYVHEQYF.

In this sample, this clonotype turned up many times. CDR3 DNA sequence: TGTGCCAGCAGTAAGACAGAAGGAGGTACGCAGTATTTT. It is translated as CASSKTEGGTQYF. The chain is built from TRBV12-3 or TRBV12-4 and TRBJ2-3; D possibly matches TRBD1 or TRBD2 (5 bases each). V gave up 5 bases and J gave up 8 bases, with 14 bases separating them. The CDR3 contains 13 residues.